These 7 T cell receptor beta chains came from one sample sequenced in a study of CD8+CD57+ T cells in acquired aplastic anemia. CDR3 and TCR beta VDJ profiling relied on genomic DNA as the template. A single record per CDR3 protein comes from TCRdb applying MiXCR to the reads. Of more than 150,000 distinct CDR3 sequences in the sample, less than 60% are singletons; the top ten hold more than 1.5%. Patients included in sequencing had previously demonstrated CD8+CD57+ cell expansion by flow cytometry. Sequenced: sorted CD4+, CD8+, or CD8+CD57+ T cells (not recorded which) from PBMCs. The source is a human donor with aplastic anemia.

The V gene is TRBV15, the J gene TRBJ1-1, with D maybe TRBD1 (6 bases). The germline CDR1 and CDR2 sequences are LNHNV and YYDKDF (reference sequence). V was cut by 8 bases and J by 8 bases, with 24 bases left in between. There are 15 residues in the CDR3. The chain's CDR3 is CATRLGTTPSEEAFF. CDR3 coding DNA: TGTGCCACCCGGCTGGGGACAACACCCTCAGAGGAAGCTTTCTTT. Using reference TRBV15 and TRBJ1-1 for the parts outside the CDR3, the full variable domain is DAMVIQNPRYQVTQFGKPVTLSCSQTLNHNVMYWYQQKSSQAPKLLFHYYDKDFNNEADTPDNFQSRRPNTSFCFLDIRSPGLGDTAMYLCATRLGTTPSEEAFFGQGTRLTVV.

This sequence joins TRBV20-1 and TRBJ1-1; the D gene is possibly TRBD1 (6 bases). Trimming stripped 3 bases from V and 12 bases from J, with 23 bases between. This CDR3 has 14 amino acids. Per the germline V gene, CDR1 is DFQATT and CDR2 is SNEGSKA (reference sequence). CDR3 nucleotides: TGCAGTGCTAGCCCCCTGAGGGGACAAAAGGATACTTTCTTT. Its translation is CSASPLRGQKDTFF.

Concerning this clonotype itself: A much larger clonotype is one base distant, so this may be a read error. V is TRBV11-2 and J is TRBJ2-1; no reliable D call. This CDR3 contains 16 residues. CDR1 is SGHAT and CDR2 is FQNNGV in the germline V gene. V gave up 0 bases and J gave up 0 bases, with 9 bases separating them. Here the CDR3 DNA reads TGTGCCAGCAGCTTAGAACTGGGAAGCTCCTACAATGAGCAGTTCTTC. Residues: CASSLELGSSYNEQFF.

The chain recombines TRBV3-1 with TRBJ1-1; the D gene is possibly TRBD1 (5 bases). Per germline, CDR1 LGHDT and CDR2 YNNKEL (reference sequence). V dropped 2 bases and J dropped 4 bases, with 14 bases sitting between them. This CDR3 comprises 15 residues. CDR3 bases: TGTGCCAGCAGCCAATGGGACCAGGGATTCACTGAAGCTTTCTTT. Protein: CASSQWDQGFTEAFF.

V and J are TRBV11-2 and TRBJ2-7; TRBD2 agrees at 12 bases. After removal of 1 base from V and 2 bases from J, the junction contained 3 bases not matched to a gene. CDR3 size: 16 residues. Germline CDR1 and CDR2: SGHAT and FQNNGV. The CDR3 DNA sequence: TGTGCCAGCAGCTTAGGTGGACTAGCGGGGCCCTACGAGCAGTACTTC. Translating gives CASSLGGLAGPYEQYF.

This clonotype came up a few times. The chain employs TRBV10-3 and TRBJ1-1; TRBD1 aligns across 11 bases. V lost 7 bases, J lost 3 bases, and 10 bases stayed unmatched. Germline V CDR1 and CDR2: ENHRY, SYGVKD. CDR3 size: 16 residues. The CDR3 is CAIKEAGQGGHTEAFF. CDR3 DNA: TGTGCCATCAAAGAGGCGGGACAGGGGGGACACACTGAAGCTTTCTTT.

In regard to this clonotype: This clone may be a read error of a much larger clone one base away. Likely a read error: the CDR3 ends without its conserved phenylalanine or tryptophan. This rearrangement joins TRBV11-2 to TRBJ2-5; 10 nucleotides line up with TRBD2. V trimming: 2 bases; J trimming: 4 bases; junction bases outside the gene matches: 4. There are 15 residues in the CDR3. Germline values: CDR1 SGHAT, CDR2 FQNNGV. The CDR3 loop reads CASSLMSSGRETQYL. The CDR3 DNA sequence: TGTGCCAGCAGCTTAATGTCTAGCGGGAGAGAGACCCAGTACCTC.